This passage covers 2 T cell receptor beta chains from one sample sequenced in a study of T-cell memory formation after mild COVID-19. TCRdb re-analysed the 5' RACE reads in MiXCR, keeping a single row per CDR3 protein. The table records 250,000 to 300,000 distinct CDR3 sequences, about 16% of them present only once. Material: PBMCs or a T cell subset sorted from them (not recorded which). These receptors all stem from a young man who had mild COVID-19 (a few samples of this study predate the infection). Cell type and time point are not known.

This clonotype was seen at least ten times. This chain uses TRBV20-1 with TRBJ2-1; TRBD2 agrees at 11 bases. This CDR3 is 17 amino acids long. The germline V gene has CDR1 DFQATT and CDR2 SNEGSKA (reference sequence). V was pared by 2 bases and J by 1 base, with 7 bases of the junction left unmatched. CDR3 sequence: CSARPVGLAVSYNEQFF. CDR3 nucleotides: TGCAGTGCTAGACCGGTGGGACTAGCGGTTTCCTACAATGAGCAGTTCTTC.

This clonotype was counted between two and nine times. The chain links TRBV12-3 or TRBV12-4 to TRBJ2-7; TRBD1 might be the D (5 bases). Between the trimmed V and J ends, which lost 3 bases and 4 bases, there was a span of 10 bases. CDR3 length: 13 residues. This CDR3 is CASSLGPRYEQYF. The CDR3 bases are TGTGCCAGCAGTTTGGGGCCGAGGTACGAGCAGTACTTC.